This T cell receptor (beta chain) comes out of a study of blood T cell repertoires in COVID-19. Study summary: Italy, Spain and the United States were the sources of the convalescent and acute COVID-19 samples.

Participants came from about two dozen US areas, aged roughly 18 to 95 years. Libraries were prepared by immunoSEQ multiplex PCR; TCRdb keeps only in-frame clonotypes and omits some of them. The table lists 250,000 or so clones, about 90% of them singletons. This CDR3 is built from 14 residues. The ends lost 4 bases at V and 7 bases at J; junction bases unmatched: 3. Germline V gene data show CDR1 as SEHNR and CDR2 as FQNEAQ (reference sequence). About this clone: Other DNA sequences in this sample translate to the same CDR3.

Input material: PBMCs or T cells enriched from blood (not recorded which). This clonotype was obtained from a human donor in a cohort exposed to, infected with or recovered from COVID-19 (not recorded which). The donor label of this sample is uncertain. This chain connects TRBV7-9 to TRBJ1-6; 8 bases map to TRBD1. The CDR3 DNA is TGTGCCAGCAGCTCGGACAGGGTAAATTCACCCCTCCACTTT. Translated: CASSSDRVNSPLHF.